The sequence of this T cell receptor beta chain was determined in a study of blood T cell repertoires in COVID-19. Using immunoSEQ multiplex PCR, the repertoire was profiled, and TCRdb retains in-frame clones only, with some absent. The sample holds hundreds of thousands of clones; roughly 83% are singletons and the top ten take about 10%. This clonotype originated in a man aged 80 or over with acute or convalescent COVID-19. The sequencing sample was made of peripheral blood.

CDR3 DNA: TGTGCCAGCAGCCCTGGAGGGGGCTCCTATGGCTACACCTTC. It encodes CASSPGGGSYGYTF. The genes are TRBV7-9 and TRBJ1-2, with 7 bases fitting TRBD1. CDR3 length: 14 residues. CDR1 and CDR2 from the germline V gene are SEHNR and FQNEAQ (reference sequence). The trim removed 5 bases at V and 4 bases at J, leaving 7 bases unmatched.